Each of the 9 T cell receptor beta chains below was sequenced from the same sample in a study of CD8 T cells in Susac syndrome. Random hexamers were used to reverse transcribe 0.5 to 1 ug of RNA. From the immunoSEQ multiplex PCR reads, TCRdb called clonotypes with MiXCR, one entry per CDR3 protein. The sample has a few hundred thousand distinct CDR3 sequences, 75% to 90% seen once; the top ten hold around 0.18%. Source material: CD8+ T cells from PBMCs. All receptors derive from a human donor with multiple sclerosis.

This clonotype has just one count. CDR3 coding DNA: TGTGCCAGCAGCCAAGATCTGGGACTAGCGGTCCAAGAGACCCAGTACTTC. This gives the protein CASSQDLGLAVQETQYF. This sequence joins TRBV3-1 and TRBJ2-5; 11 nucleotides agree with TRBD2. V gave up 0 bases and J gave up 1 base; unmatched junction bases: 4. This CDR3 comprises 17 residues. Germline V gene lookup returns CDR1 LGHDT and CDR2 YNNKEL (reference sequence).

This chain links TRBV6-5 with TRBJ2-1, with 12 bases that match TRBD2. J was trimmed by 9 bases and V by 0 bases; bases with no gene match: 3. There are 15 residues in the CDR3. CDR1 is MNHEY and CDR2 is SVGAGI in the germline V gene. CDR3: CASSYSGLAGSEQFF. In DNA form, the CDR3 reads TGTGCCAGCAGTTACTCGGGACTAGCGGGTTCTGAGCAGTTCTTC.

The chain is built from TRBV4-3 and TRBJ2-1; 8 nucleotides align to TRBD2. Germline trimming cut 6 bases from V and 4 bases from J; bases unmatched to any gene: 14. This CDR3 is 17 amino acids long. Germline V gene data show CDR1 as LGHNA and CDR2 as YSLEER. As DNA, the CDR3 is TGCGCCAGCAGGACCCACTATCGGGGGGGCGAATACAATGAGCAGTTCTTC. This codes for CASRTHYRGGEYNEQFF.

The V and J genes are TRBV7-9 and TRBJ2-7, with D uncertain. Germline V gene data show CDR1 as SEHNR and CDR2 as FQNEAQ (reference sequence). The CDR3 runs to 12 residues. V lost 1 base and J lost 7, with 8 bases in between. CDR3 sequence: CASSLEDVEQYF. The CDR3, as DNA: TGTGCCAGCAGCTTAGAGGACGTGGAGCAGTACTTC.

This clonotype was seen only once. The chain is built from TRBV30 and TRBJ2-3; TRBD2 is a possible D gene (5 bases). V was trimmed by 0 bases and J by 0 bases, leaving 10 bases between them. Germline-derived CDR1 and CDR2 are GTSNPN and SVGIG (reference sequence). This CDR3 is built from 15 residues. Written as DNA, the CDR3 is TGTGCCTGGAGTGTACCCGGGATAAGCACAGATACGCAGTATTTT. Translated, it gives CAWSVPGISTDTQYF.

V gene TRBV2 combines with J gene TRBJ2-7; 7 bases agree with TRBD2. This CDR3 is 13 amino acids long. V gave up 2 bases and J gave up 6 bases; unmatched junction bases: 4. From germline, CDR1 is SNHLY and CDR2 FYNNEI. The CDR3 reads CASSERAGVEQYF. CDR3 DNA: TGTGCCAGCAGTGAACGGGCGGGAGTCGAGCAGTACTTC.

The J gene is TRBJ1-1, the V gene TRBV6-2 or TRBV6-3; D call uncertain. Germline loops: CDR1 MNHEY, CDR2 SVGEGT. The V and J ends lost 2 bases and 0 bases respectively, with 7 bases between them. The CDR3 totals 14 residues. CDR3 sequence: CASSYVQMNTEAFF. The CDR3 DNA reads TGTGCCAGCAGTTACGTACAGATGAACACTGAAGCTTTCTTT.

This clonotype was seen only once. The chain recombines TRBV6-2 or TRBV6-3 with TRBJ2-7; 7 nucleotides agree with TRBD2. CDR1 and CDR2 from the germline V gene are MNHEY and SVGEGT. V shed 4 bases and J 6 bases; nucleotides not matched to a gene: 9. There are 14 residues in the CDR3. In DNA, the CDR3 is TGTGCCAGCAGTTCCAGCGGGATCCTCCGCGAGCAGTACTTC. Residues: CASSSSGILREQYF.

This clonotype appeared a few times. V usage is TRBV7-2 and J usage is TRBJ1-1; D is perhaps TRBD1 (6 bases). V lost 1 base and J 11 bases, leaving 17 bases between the germline ends. Germline V gene data show CDR1 as SGHTA and CDR2 as FQGNSA. The CDR3 spans 14 residues. The CDR3, as DNA: TGTGCCAGCAGCTTAGGTGGGTCGTCAGGGGCCGCTTTCTTT. Translated, it gives CASSLGGSSGAAFF.